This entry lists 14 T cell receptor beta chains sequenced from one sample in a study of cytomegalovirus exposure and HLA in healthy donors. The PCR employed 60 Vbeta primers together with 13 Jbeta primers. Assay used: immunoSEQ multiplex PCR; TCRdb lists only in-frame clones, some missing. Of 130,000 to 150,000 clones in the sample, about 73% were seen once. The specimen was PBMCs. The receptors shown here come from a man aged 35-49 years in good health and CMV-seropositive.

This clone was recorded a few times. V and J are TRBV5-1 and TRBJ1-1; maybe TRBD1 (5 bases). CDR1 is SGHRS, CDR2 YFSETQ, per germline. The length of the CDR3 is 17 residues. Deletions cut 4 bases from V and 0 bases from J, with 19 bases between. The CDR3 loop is CASSNGWGVRMNTEAFF. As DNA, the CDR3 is TGCGCCAGCAGCAATGGGTGGGGGGTTAGGATGAACACTGAAGCTTTCTTT.

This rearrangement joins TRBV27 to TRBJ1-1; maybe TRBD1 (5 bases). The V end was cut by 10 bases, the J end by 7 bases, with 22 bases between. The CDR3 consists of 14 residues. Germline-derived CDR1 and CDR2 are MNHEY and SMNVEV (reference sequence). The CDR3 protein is CATYRRPTSNEAFF. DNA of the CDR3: TGTGCCACCTACAGGAGGCCCACTAGCAATGAAGCTTTCTTT.

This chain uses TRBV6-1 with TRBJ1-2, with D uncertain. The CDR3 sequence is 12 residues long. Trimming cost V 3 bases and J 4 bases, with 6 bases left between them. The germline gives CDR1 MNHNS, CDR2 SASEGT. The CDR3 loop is CASSDQFYGYTF. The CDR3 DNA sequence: TGTGCCAGCAGTGACCAATTCTATGGCTACACCTTC.

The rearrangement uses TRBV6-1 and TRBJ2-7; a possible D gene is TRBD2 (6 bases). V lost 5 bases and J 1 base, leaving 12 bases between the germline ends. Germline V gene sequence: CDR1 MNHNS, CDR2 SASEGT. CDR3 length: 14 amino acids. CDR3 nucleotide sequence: TGTGCCAGCAGTTATCTAGCGCGATCCTACGAGCAGTACTTC. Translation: CASSYLARSYEQYF.

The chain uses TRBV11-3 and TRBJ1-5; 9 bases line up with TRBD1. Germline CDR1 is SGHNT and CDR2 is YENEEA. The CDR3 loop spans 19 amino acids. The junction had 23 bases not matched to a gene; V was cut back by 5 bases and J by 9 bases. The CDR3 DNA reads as TGTGCCAGCAGCCCTCGGGACAGGGTTTCTGGGCTAACCGTGTGGCCCCAGCATTTT. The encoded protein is CASSPRDRVSGLTVWPQHF.

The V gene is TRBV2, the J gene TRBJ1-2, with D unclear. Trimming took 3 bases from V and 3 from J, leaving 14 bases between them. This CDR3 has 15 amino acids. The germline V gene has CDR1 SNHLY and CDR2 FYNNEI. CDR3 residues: CASSERRAADYGYTF. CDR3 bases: TGTGCCAGCAGTGAGAGGCGGGCAGCGGACTATGGCTACACCTTC. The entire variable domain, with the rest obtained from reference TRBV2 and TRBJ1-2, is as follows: EPEVTQTPSHQVTQMGQEVILRCVPISNHLYFYWYRQILGQKVEFLVSFYNNEISEKSEIFDDQFSVERPDGSNFTLKIRSTKLEDSAMYFCASSERRAADYGYTFGSGTRLTVV.

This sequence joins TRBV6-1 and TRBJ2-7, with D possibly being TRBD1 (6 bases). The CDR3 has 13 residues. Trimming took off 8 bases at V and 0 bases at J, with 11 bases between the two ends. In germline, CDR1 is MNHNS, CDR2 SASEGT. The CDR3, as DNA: TGTGCCAGCCTGAGGGACAACTCCTACGAGCAGTACTTC. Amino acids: CASLRDNSYEQYF.

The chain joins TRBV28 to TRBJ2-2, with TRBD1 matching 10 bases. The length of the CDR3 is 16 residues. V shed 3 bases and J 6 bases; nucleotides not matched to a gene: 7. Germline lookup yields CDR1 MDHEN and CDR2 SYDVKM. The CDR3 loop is CASSFGTGVRAGELFF. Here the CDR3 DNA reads TGTGCCAGCAGTTTCGGGACAGGGGTTCGGGCCGGGGAGCTGTTTTTT.

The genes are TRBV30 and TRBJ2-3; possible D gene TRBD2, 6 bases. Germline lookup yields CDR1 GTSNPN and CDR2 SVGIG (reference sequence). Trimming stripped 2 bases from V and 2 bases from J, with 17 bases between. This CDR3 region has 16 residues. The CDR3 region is CAWSPYFGRDTDTQYF. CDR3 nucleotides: TGTGCCTGGAGTCCTTATTTCGGGCGGGACACAGATACGCAGTATTTT.

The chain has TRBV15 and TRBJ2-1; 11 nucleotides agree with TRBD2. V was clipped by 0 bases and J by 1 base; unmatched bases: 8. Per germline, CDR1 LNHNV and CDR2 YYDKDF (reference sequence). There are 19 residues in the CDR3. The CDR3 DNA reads TGTGCCACCAGCAGAGATAGGGGGACTAGCGGTGGGTCCTACAATGAGCAGTTCTTC. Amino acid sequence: CATSRDRGTSGGSYNEQFF. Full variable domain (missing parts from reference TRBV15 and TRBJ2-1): DAMVIQNPRYQVTQFGKPVTLSCSQTLNHNVMYWYQQKSSQAPKLLFHYYDKDFNNEADTPDNFQSRRPNTSFCFLDIRSPGLGDTAMYLCATSRDRGTSGGSYNEQFFGPGTRLTVL.

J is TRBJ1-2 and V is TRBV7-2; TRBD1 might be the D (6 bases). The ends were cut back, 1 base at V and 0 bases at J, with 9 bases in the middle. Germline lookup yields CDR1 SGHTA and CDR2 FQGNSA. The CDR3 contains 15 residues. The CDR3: CASSLGAGANYGYTF. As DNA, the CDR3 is TGTGCCAGCAGCTTAGGGGCAGGGGCTAACTATGGCTACACCTTC.

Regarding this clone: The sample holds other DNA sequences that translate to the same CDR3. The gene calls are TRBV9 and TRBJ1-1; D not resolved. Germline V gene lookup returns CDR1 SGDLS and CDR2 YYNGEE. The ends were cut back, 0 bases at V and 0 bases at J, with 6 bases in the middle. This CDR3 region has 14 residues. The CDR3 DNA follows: TGTGCCAGCAGCGTAGCCGGAGTGAACACTGAAGCTTTCTTT. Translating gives CASSVAGVNTEAFF.

CDR3 residues: CASRLLAGGSADTQYF. The CDR3 nucleotides are TGTGCAAGTCGCCTTTTAGCGGGAGGGTCGGCAGATACGCAGTATTTT. The chain couples TRBV12-2 to TRBJ2-3; the DNA was not compared with TRBD2, the D call given in the table. TRBV12-2 counts as a pseudogene. The CDR3 extends over 16 amino acids.

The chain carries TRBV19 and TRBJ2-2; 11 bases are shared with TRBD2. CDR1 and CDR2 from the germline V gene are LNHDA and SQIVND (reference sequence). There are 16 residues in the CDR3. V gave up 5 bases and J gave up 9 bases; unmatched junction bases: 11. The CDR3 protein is CASSSILAGGPWELFF. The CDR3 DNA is TGTGCCAGTAGTTCCATCTTAGCGGGAGGGCCATGGGAGCTGTTTTTT.